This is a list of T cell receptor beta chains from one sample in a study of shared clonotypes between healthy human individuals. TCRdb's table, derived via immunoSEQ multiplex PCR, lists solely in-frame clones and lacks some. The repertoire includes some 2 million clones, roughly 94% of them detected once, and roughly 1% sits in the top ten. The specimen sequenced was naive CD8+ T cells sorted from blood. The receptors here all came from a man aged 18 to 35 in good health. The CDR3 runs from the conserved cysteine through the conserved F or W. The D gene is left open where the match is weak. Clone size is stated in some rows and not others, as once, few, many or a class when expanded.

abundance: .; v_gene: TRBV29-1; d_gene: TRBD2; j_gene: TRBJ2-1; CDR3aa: CSVVGGRLNNEQFF; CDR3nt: TGCAGCGTTGTGGGAGGGAGGCTAAACAATGAGCAGTTCTTC
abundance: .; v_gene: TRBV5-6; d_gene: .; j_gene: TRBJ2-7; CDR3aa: CASSFGLYEQYF; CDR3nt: TGTGCCAGCAGCTTCGGACTGTACGAGCAGTACTTC
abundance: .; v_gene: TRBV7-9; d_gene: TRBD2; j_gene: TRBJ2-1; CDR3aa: CASSPELADRDEQFF; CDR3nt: TGTGCCAGCAGCCCCGAACTAGCGGATAGGGATGAGCAGTTCTTC
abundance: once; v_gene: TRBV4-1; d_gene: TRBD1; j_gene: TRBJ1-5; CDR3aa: CASSPEQGAIDQPQHF; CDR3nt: TGCGCCAGCAGCCCCGAACAGGGGGCGATCGATCAGCCCCAGCATTTT
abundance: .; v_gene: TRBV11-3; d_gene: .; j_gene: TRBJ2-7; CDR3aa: CASSPTGLSEQYF; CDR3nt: TGTGCCAGCAGCCCTACCGGACTCTCCGAGCAGTACTTC
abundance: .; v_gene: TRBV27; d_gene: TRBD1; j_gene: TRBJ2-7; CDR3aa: CASSAGTVSYEQYF; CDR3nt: TGTGCCAGCAGTGCCGGGACAGTCTCCTACGAGCAGTACTTC
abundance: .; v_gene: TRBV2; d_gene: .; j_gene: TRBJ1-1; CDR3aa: CASRSKDNLNTEAFF; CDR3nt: TGTGCCAGCAGGAGTAAGGACAACCTGAACACTGAAGCTTTCTTT
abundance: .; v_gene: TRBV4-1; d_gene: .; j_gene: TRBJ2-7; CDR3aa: CASSHPGLLYEQYF; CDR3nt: TGCGCCAGCAGCCACCCGGGACTCCTCTACGAGCAGTACTTC
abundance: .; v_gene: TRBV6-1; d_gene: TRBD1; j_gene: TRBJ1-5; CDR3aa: CASSERPSTGTGGFTSNQPQHF; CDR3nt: TGTGCCAGCAGTGAAAGGCCTTCCACCGGGACAGGGGGCTTCACTAGCAATCAGCCCCAGCATTTT
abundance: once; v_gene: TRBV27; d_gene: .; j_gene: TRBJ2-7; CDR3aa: CASGVRNEQYF; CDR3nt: TGTGCCAGCGGGGTGAGAAACGAGCAGTACTTC
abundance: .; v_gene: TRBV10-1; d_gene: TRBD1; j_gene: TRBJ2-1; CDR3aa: CASSRDRVDNEQFF; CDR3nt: TGCGCCAGCAGTCGGGACAGGGTTGACAATGAGCAGTTCTTC
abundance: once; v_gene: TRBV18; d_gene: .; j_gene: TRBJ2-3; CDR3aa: CASSPYRDHTDTQYF; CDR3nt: TGTGCCAGCTCACCGTACAGGGACCACACAGATACGCAGTATTTT
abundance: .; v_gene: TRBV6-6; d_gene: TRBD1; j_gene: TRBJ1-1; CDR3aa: CASSYDRGWMNTEAFF; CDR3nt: TGTGCCAGCAGTTACGACAGGGGGTGGATGAACACTGAAGCTTTCTTT
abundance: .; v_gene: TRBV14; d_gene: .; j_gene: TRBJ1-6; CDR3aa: CASSHGDKSSYNSPLHF; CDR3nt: TGTGCCAGCAGCCACGGAGATAAGAGCTCCTATAATTCACCCCTCCACTTT
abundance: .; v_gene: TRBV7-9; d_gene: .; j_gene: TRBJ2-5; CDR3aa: CASSSGGPLETQYF; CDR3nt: TGTGCCAGCAGCTCCGGAGGGCCCCTAGAGACCCAGTACTTC
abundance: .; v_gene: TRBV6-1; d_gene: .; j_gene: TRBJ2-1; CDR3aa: CASSEARTDNEQFF; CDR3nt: TGTGCCAGCAGTGAAGCGCGGACAGACAATGAGCAGTTCTTC
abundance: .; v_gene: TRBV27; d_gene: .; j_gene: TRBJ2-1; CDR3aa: CASSSHSGAYNEQFF; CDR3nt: TGTGCCAGCAGTTCCCACTCCGGGGCGTACAATGAGCAGTTCTTC
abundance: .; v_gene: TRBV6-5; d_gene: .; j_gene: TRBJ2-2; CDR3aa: CASSYGKHTGELFF; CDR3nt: TGTGCCAGCAGTTATGGCAAGCACACCGGGGAGCTGTTTTTT
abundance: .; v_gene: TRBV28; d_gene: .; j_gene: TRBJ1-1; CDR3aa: CASSFVVAGDTEAFF; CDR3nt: TGTGCCAGCAGTTTTGTCGTGGCCGGGGACACTGAAGCTTTCTTT
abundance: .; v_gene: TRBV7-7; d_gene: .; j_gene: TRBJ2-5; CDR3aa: CASSLEGSPQETQYF; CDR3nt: TGTGCTAGCAGCTTAGAGGGGTCTCCCCAAGAGACCCAGTACTTC
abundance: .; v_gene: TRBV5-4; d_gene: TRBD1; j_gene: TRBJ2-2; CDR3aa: CASSYSSPGGPSGELFF; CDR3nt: TGTGCCAGCAGCTATTCCTCGCCAGGGGGCCCTTCCGGGGAGCTGTTTTTT
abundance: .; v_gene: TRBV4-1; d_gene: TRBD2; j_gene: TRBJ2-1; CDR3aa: CASSQENPSGGLLRNEQFF; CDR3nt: TGCGCCAGCAGCCAAGAGAATCCTAGCGGGGGCCTTCTTAGGAATGAGCAGTTCTTC
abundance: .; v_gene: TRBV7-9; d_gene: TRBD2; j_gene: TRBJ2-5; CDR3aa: CASSSSTSGRATGETQYF; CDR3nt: TGTGCCAGCAGCTCATCGACTAGCGGGAGGGCGACGGGAGAGACCCAGTACTTC
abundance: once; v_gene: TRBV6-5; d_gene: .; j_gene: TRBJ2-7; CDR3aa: CASSSVLGSYEQYF; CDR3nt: TGTGCCAGCAGTTCCGTGTTGGGCTCCTACGAGCAGTACTTC
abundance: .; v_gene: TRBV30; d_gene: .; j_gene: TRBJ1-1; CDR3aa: CAWSVGSGTEAFF; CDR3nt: TGTGCCTGGAGTGTAGGGTCGGGCACTGAAGCTTTCTTT
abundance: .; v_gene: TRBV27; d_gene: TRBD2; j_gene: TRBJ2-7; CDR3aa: CASSYSAGLSYEQYF; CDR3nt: TGTGCCAGCAGTTATTCAGCGGGACTAAGCTACGAGCAGTACTTC
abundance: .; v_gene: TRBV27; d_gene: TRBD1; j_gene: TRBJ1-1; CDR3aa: CATAQGGTEAFF; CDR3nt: TGTGCCACTGCGCAGGGGGGCACTGAAGCTTTCTTT
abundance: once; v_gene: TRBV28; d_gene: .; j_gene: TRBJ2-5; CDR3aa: CASALIGGGRETETQYF; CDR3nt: TGTGCCAGCGCCCTTATTGGGGGGGGGCGCGAGACAGAGACCCAGTACTTC
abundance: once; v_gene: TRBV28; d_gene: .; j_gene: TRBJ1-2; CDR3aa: CASSFVLGGYGYTF; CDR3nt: TGTGCCAGCAGTTTCGTACTGGGGGGATATGGCTACACCTTC
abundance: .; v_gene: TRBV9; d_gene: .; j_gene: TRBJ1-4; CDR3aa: CASSVGGTGEKLFF; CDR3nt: TGTGCCAGCAGCGTAGGAGGTACGGGGGAAAAACTGTTTTTT
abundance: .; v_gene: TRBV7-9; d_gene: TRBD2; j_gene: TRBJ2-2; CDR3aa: CASSSPPGGKAGELFF; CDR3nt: TGTGCCAGCAGTTCCCCCCCGGGAGGGAAGGCCGGGGAGCTGTTTTTT
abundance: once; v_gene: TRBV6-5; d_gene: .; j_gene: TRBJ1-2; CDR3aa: CASGNYYGYTF; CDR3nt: TGTGCCAGCGGAAACTACTATGGCTACACCTTC
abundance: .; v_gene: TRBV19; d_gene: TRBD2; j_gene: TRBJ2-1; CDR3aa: CAWYPGGRCNEQFF; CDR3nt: TGTGCCTGGTATCCCGGCGGGAGGTGCAATGAGCAGTTCTTC
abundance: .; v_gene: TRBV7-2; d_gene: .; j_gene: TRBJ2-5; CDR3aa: CASSPGQGGSYQETQYF; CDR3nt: TGTGCCAGCAGCCCTGGCCAGGGGGGATCCTACCAAGAGACCCAGTACTTC
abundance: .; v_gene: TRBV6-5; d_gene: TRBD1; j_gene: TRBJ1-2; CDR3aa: CASSGTGGNGYTF; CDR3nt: TGTGCCAGCAGTGGGACAGGGGGCAATGGCTACACCTTC
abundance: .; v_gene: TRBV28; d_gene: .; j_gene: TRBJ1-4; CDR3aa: CASRRGPANEKLFF; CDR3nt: TGTGCCAGCCGCCGGGGGCCTGCCAATGAAAAACTGTTTTTT
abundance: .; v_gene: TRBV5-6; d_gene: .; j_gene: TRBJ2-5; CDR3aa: CASSWERGPRETQYF; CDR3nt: TGTGCCAGCAGCTGGGAAAGAGGGCCACGAGAGACCCAGTACTTC
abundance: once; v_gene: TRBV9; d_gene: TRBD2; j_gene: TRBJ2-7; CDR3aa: CASSAGTSVRDEQYF; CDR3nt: TGTGCCAGCAGCGCGGGGACTAGCGTGCGGGACGAGCAGTACTTC
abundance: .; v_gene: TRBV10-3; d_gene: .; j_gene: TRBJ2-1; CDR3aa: CAISLSDSSSYNEQFF; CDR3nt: TGTGCCATCAGTCTTTCGGACTCAAGCTCCTACAATGAGCAGTTCTTC
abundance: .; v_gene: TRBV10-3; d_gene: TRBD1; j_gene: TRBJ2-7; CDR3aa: CAISANRGLGEQYF; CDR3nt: TGTGCCATCAGCGCCAACAGGGGGCTAGGCGAGCAGTACTTC
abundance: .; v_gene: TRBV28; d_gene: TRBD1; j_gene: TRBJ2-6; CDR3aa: CASSIFTGAGANVLTF; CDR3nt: TGTGCCAGCAGCATATTTACAGGGGCTGGGGCCAACGTCCTGACTTTC